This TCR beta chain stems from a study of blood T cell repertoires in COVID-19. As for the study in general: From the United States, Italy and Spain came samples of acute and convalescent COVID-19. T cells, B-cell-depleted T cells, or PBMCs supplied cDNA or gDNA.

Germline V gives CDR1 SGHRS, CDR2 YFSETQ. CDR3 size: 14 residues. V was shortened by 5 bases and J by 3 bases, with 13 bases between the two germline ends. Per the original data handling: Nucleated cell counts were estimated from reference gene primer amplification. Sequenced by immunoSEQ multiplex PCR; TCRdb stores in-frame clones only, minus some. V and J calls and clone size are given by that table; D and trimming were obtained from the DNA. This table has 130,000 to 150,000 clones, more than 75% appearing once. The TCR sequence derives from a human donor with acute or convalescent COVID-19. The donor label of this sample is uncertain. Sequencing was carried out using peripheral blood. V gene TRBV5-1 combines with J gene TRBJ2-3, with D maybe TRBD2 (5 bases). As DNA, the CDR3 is TGCGCCAGCAGGGCGAGCGGATTAACAGATACGCAGTATTTT. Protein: CASRASGLTDTQYF. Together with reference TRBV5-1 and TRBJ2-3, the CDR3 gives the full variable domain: KAGVTQTPRYLIKTRGQQVTLSCSPISGHRSVSWYQQTPGQGLQFLFEYFSETQRNKGNFPGRFSGRQFSNSRSEMNVSTLELGDSALYLCASRASGLTDTQYFGPGTRLTVL.